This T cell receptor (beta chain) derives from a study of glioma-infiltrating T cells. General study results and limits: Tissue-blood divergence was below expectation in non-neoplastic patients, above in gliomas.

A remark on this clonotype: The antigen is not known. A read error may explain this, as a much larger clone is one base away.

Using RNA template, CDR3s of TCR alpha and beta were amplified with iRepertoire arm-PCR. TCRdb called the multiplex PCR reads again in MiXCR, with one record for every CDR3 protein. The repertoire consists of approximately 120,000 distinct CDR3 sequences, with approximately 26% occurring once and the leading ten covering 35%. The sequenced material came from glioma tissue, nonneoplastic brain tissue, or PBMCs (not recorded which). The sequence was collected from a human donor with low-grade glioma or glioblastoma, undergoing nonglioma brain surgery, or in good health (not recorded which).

This chain's CDR3 is CASSLGGVRRFF. The CDR3 coding sequence is TGTGCCAGCAGCTTAGGAGGGGTAAGGCGGTTCTTC. The J gene is TRBJ2-1, the V gene TRBV7-9; perhaps D is TRBD1 or TRBD2 (5 bases each). Germline CDR1 SEHNR, CDR2 FQNEAQ (reference sequence). V lost 1 base and J lost 15, with 13 bases in between. This CDR3 has 12 amino acids.